These 6 T cell receptor beta chains came from one sample sequenced in a study of T cell changes during pregnancy in multiple sclerosis. Here immunoSEQ multiplex PCR was the method, and the copy in TCRdb shows in-frame clones only, minus some. This repertoire shows approximately 46,000 clones, 89% found once; its top ten account for roughly 1.1%. The sequenced sample was CD4+ T cells from peripheral blood mononuclear cells, obtained after pregnancy. These receptors were collected from a female donor with multiple sclerosis, enrolled in a pregnancy study.

This sequence joins TRBV9 and TRBJ2-5; TRBD1 agrees at 9 bases. V lost 0 bases, J lost 5 bases, and 5 bases stayed unmatched. The CDR3 has 15 residues. From germline, CDR1 is SGDLS and CDR2 YYNGEE. The CDR3 bases are TGTGCCAGCAGCGTAGGGGGACAGGGTTTGGAGACCCAGTACTTC. Protein: CASSVGGQGLETQYF.

V gene TRBV30 combines with J gene TRBJ2-7; 8 bases agree with TRBD1. V lost 0 bases and J lost 6; bases outside the gene matches: 4. The CDR3 length is 13 residues. Germline V lookup: CDR1 GTSNPN, CDR2 SVGIG (reference sequence). Here the CDR3 DNA reads TGTGCCTGGAGTGTGGACAGGGAAGGCGAGCAGTACTTC. Translation: CAWSVDREGEQYF.

The chain recombines TRBV7-9 with TRBJ1-4; 9 nucleotides line up with TRBD1. The CDR3 runs 15 residues. J gave up 6 bases and V 5 bases, and 7 bases lay outside the gene matches. CDR1 SEHNR and CDR2 FQNEAQ come from the germline V gene (reference sequence). The CDR3 coding sequence is TGTGCCAGCAGCCCTGGACAGGGGATGGATGAAAAACTGTTTTTT. This sequence encodes CASSPGQGMDEKLFF.

This clone occurred once. In nucleotides, the CDR3 is TGTGCCAGCAGTGACTCACAGGGCTCCTACAATGAGCAGTTCTTC. Its translation is CASSDSQGSYNEQFF. V usage is TRBV6-4 and J usage is TRBJ2-1, with D possibly matching TRBD1 (6 bases). Between the trimmed V and J ends, which lost 0 bases and 0 bases, there was a span of 6 bases. This CDR3 has 15 amino acids. In germline, CDR1 is MRHNA, CDR2 SNTAGT.

J is TRBJ2-7 and V is TRBV2; D ambiguous. This CDR3 spans 11 amino acids. The V gene's germline CDR1 is SNHLY and CDR2 FYNNEI. V was clipped by 0 bases and J by 7 bases, with 4 bases between them. CDR3 sequence (DNA): TGTGCCAGCAGTGAAGCGCGAGAGCAGTACTTC. Its translation: CASSEAREQYF.

The chain recombines TRBV28 with TRBJ2-7, with TRBD1 matching over 12 bases. The V gene end was trimmed by 9 bases and the J gene end by 2 bases; junction bases not matched to a gene: 5. CDR1 is MDHEN, CDR2 SYDVKM, per germline. The CDR3 runs 14 residues. As DNA, the CDR3 is TGTGCCAGGACCGGGACAGGGGGCACCTACGAGCAGTACTTC. Translating gives CARTGTGGTYEQYF.